These 31 T cell receptor beta chains originate from one sample sequenced in a study of T cell responses to AZD1222 COVID-19 vaccine. Method: immunoSEQ multiplex PCR; TCRdb's copy keeps in-frame clones and lacks some. The sample includes approximately 91,000 clones, more than 70% of them seen just once. The specimen comprised peripheral blood, sampled on day 0 of AZD1222 vaccination. The receptors stem from an adult in good health.

The chain couples TRBV6-6 to TRBJ2-3, with D perhaps matching TRBD2 (5 bases). This CDR3 has 14 amino acids. The ends were cut back, 0 bases at V and 3 bases at J, with 7 bases in the middle. In germline, CDR1 is MNHNY, CDR2 SVGAGI (reference sequence). The CDR3 here is CASSYSRVTDTQYF. In nucleotides, the CDR3 is TGTGCCAGCAGTTACTCGAGGGTGACAGATACGCAGTATTTT.

The chain combines TRBV7-2 with TRBJ2-3, with D perhaps matching TRBD2 (7 bases). Germline loops: CDR1 SGHTA, CDR2 FQGNSA. This CDR3 comprises 17 residues. V was cut by 5 bases and J by 5 bases, with 23 bases left in between. CDR3 in amino acids: CASSRDSAGGRGDTQYF. Written as DNA, the CDR3 is TGTGCCAGCAGCCGGGATTCGGCCGGGGGGCGGGGAGATACGCAGTATTTT.

This chain connects TRBV6-5 to TRBJ2-7; D perhaps matches TRBD1 (6 bases). The CDR3 length is 14 residues. Per germline, CDR1 MNHEY and CDR2 SVGAGI. The V end lost 6 bases, the J end lost 3 bases, and 15 bases lay between the germline ends. The CDR3 DNA sequence: TGTGCCAGCAGCCACCGGGACACACACTACGAGCAGTACTTC. Protein product: CASSHRDTHYEQYF.

The rearrangement uses TRBV28 and TRBJ2-2; D not resolved. This CDR3 comprises 14 residues. The V gene's germline CDR1 is MDHEN and CDR2 SYDVKM. With 2 bases removed from V and 5 bases from J, the gap between germline ends came to 9 bases. The CDR3 coding sequence is TGTGCCAGCAGTTTACCCCCCAATACCGGGGAGCTGTTTTTT. The encoded protein is CASSLPPNTGELFF.

The table lists this clone with many counts. The genes are TRBV4-2 and TRBJ2-2; 7 bases are shared with TRBD1. Germline-derived CDR1 and CDR2 are LGHNA and YNFKEQ. V shed 4 bases, J shed 2 bases, and the junction held 4 bases outside the gene matches. The CDR3 loop spans 15 amino acids. DNA of the CDR3: TGTGCCAGCAGCCTGGGACAGCTAAACACCGGGGAGCTGTTTTTT. Its protein is CASSLGQLNTGELFF.

The genes are TRBV29-1 and TRBJ1-3; no definite D call. This CDR3 spans 13 amino acids. Germline V gene lookup returns CDR1 SQVTM and CDR2 ANQGSEA. Between the trimmed V and J ends, which lost 3 bases and 4 bases, there was a span of 10 bases. The CDR3: CSVDHGPGNTIYF. The CDR3 DNA sequence: TGCAGCGTTGATCATGGTCCAGGAAACACCATATATTTT.

The chain combines TRBV6-5 with TRBJ2-1; a possible D gene is TRBD2 (5 bases). The V end was cut by 8 bases, the J end by 5 bases, with 13 bases between. CDR3 length: 13 amino acids. Germline V gene lookup returns CDR1 MNHEY and CDR2 SVGAGI. CDR3 nucleotide sequence: TGTGCCAGCTACGAGGGAGCAGACAATGAGCAGTTCTTC. Amino acids: CASYEGADNEQFF.

The rearrangement joins TRBV28 to TRBJ2-3; D is uncertain. Germline CDR1 and CDR2: MDHEN and SYDVKM. The CDR3 is made up of 12 amino acids. The V gene lost 4 bases and the J gene lost 3 bases, with 5 bases spanning the gap. CDR3 sequence reads: CASSSATDTQYF. CDR3 bases: TGTGCCAGCAGTTCAGCGACAGATACGCAGTATTTT.

This sequence joins TRBV14 and TRBJ2-1; no definite D call. Trimming removed 4 bases at V and 9 bases at J, with 13 bases between. Germline CDR1 SGHDN, CDR2 FVKESK. This CDR3 has 13 residues. The CDR3 sequence: CASSPTRQSEQFF. The CDR3 coding sequence is TGTGCCAGCAGCCCCACCCGGCAATCTGAGCAGTTCTTC.

This sequence joins TRBV29-1 and TRBJ2-5, with D unresolved. Germline-derived CDR1 and CDR2 are SQVTM and ANQGSEA. The V and J ends lost 8 bases and 2 bases respectively, with 9 bases between them. The CDR3 contains 11 residues. The CDR3 is CSTGQQETQYF. CDR3 bases: TGCAGCACCGGTCAGCAAGAGACCCAGTACTTC.

The chain is built from TRBV3-1 (or the pseudogene TRBV3-2) and TRBJ1-6; D may be TRBD1 (5 bases). CDR3 length: 17 amino acids. The V end lost 0 bases, the J end lost 10 bases, and 19 bases lay between the germline ends. CDR1 is LGHDT, CDR2 YNNKEL, per germline (reference sequence). The CDR3 DNA follows: TGTGCCAGCAGCCAAGAAGATGATGGGGGGTTGGGGTCACCCCTCCACTTT. The encoded protein is CASSQEDDGGLGSPLHF.

J is TRBJ1-2 and V is TRBV9; TRBD1 matches at 8 bases. CDR1 and CDR2 (germline): SGDLS, YYNGEE. This CDR3 has 12 residues. The V segment lost 3 bases and the J segment 8 bases; nucleotides outside the gene matches: 3. CDR3 nucleotide sequence: TGTGCCAGCAGCGCCGACAGGGGCGGCTACACCTTC. Its translation: CASSADRGGYTF. Complete variable domain (other parts from reference TRBV9 and TRBJ1-2): DSGVTQTPKHLITATGQRVTLRCSPRSGDLSVYWYQQSLDQGLQFLIQYYNGEERAKGNILERFSAQQFPDLHSELNLSSLELGDSALYFCASSADRGGYTFGSGTRLTVV.

The chain recombines TRBV30 with TRBJ2-1; D is possibly TRBD2 (7 bases). Trimming shortened V by 0 bases and J by 2 bases, and 11 bases separated the two germline ends. The germline CDR1 and CDR2 sequences are GTSNPN and SVGIG (reference sequence). This CDR3 has 15 amino acids. As DNA, the CDR3 is TGTGCCTGGAGTGTGGGGGGGGCTACCTACAATGAGCAGTTCTTC. It codes for CAWSVGGATYNEQFF.

The rearrangement links TRBV7-2 to TRBJ1-4; perhaps TRBD1 as D (6 bases). Looked up from germline, CDR1 is SGHTA and CDR2 is FQGNSA. Trimming removed 1 base from V and 2 bases from J, with 14 bases in between. This CDR3 is built from 17 residues. CDR3: CASSLEARGATNEKLFF. In nucleotides, the CDR3 is TGTGCCAGCAGCTTAGAGGCCAGGGGAGCCACTAATGAAAAACTGTTTTTT.

This clone was detected only once. The rearrangement joins TRBV5-1 to TRBJ2-6; perhaps D is TRBD1 or TRBD2 (5 bases each). V was clipped by 4 bases and J by 2 bases, with 19 bases between them. Germline V lookup: CDR1 SGHRS, CDR2 YFSETQ. The CDR3 is 18 amino acids. CDR3 sequence: CASSPGAPRGAGANVLTF. CDR3 DNA: TGCGCCAGCAGCCCGGGCGCCCCGAGGGGAGCTGGGGCCAACGTCCTGACTTTC. Supplemented by reference TRBV5-1 and TRBJ2-6, the full variable domain reads KAGVTQTPRYLIKTRGQQVTLSCSPISGHRSVSWYQQTPGQGLQFLFEYFSETQRNKGNFPGRFSGRQFSNSRSEMNVSTLELGDSALYLCASSPGAPRGAGANVLTFGAGSRLTVL.

This chain links TRBV2 with TRBJ1-1, with D maybe TRBD1 (5 bases). V lost 7 bases, J lost 4 bases, and 13 bases lay in between. Germline V lookup: CDR1 SNHLY, CDR2 FYNNEI. This CDR3 contains 13 residues. Here the CDR3 reads CASTQGQGTEAFF. CDR3 sequence (DNA): TGTGCCAGCACACAAGGGCAGGGCACTGAAGCTTTCTTT.

The V call is TRBV7-9, the J call TRBJ2-2; D unclear. Germline V gene lookup returns CDR1 SEHNR and CDR2 FQNEAQ (reference sequence). CDR3 size: 11 residues. With 5 bases removed from V and 5 bases from J, the gap between germline ends came to 3 bases. CDR3 protein: CASSETGELFF. In DNA, the CDR3 is TGTGCCAGCAGCGAAACCGGGGAGCTGTTTTTT.

The chain combines TRBV6-2 or TRBV6-3 with TRBJ1-1; the D gene is possibly TRBD1 (6 bases). Trimming took off 0 bases at V and 4 bases at J, with 12 bases between the two ends. Germline CDR1 and CDR2: MNHEY and SVGEGT. There are 15 residues in the CDR3. CDR3 DNA: TGTGCCAGCAGTTACTCGGGGGCGTGGGGCACTGAAGCTTTCTTT. Protein product: CASSYSGAWGTEAFF.

This chain uses TRBV28 with TRBJ2-4; D is unresolved. Germline assignment: CDR1 MDHEN and CDR2 SYDVKM. Trimming removed 3 bases at V and 0 bases at J, with 12 bases between. The CDR3 loop spans 16 amino acids. The CDR3 coding sequence is TGTGCCAGCAGTTTGGCAGGATCACTAGCCAAAAACATTCAGTACTTC. This translates into CASSLAGSLAKNIQYF.

This chain links TRBV3-1 (or the pseudogene TRBV3-2) with TRBJ1-6; weak D call: TRBD1 (5 bases). V shed 7 bases and J shed 7 bases, with 14 bases lying between them. Germline V gene sequence: CDR1 LGHDT, CDR2 YNNKEL (reference sequence). CDR3 length: 14 amino acids. This CDR3 reads CASTTSGANSPLHF. The CDR3 region has the DNA TGTGCCAGCACTACTTCCGGGGCCAATTCACCCCTCCACTTT.

CDR3 loop: CASSPTGRVPNEQFF. The CDR3 nucleotides are TGTGCCAGCAGCCCCACCGGCAGGGTCCCCAATGAGCAGTTCTTC. The chain has TRBV5-6 and TRBJ2-1, with a weak D call TRBD1 (5 bases). This CDR3 contains 15 residues. Germline loops: CDR1 SGHDT, CDR2 YYEEEE. With 4 bases removed from V and 6 bases from J, the gap between germline ends came to 17 bases.

The V gene is TRBV2, the J gene TRBJ2-1; 10 positions match TRBD1. The CDR3 loop spans 14 amino acids. The V gene's germline CDR1 is SNHLY and CDR2 FYNNEI. The junction had 4 bases not matched to a gene; V was cut back by 7 bases and J by 4 bases. The CDR3 coding sequence is TGTGCCAGCACGGGACAGGGGAAATACAATGAGCAGTTCTTC. Its protein product is CASTGQGKYNEQFF.

The rearrangement joins TRBV5-1 to TRBJ1-1; 7 bases match TRBD1. The CDR3 loop spans 18 amino acids. In germline, CDR1 is SGHRS, CDR2 YFSETQ. The junction had 16 bases not matched to a gene; V was cut back by 4 bases and J by 1 base. CDR3 coding DNA: TGCGCCAGCAGCAAGCGGGACAGACTAGCACCCGAGAACACTGAAGCTTTCTTT. It is translated as CASSKRDRLAPENTEAFF.

This clone was observed once. The rearrangement links TRBV6-6 to TRBJ2-7; D ambiguous. V was trimmed by 7 bases and J by 6 bases, leaving 19 bases between them. In germline, CDR1 is MNHNY, CDR2 SVGAGI (reference sequence). The CDR3 spans 14 residues. CDR3 region: CASKKTDPFSEQYF. In DNA form, the CDR3 reads TGTGCCAGCAAGAAAACGGACCCTTTCTCCGAGCAGTACTTC.

DNA of the CDR3: TGTGCCAGCAGCTTACGGGACACCCAAGAGACCCAGTACTTC. This translates into CASSLRDTQETQYF. The genes are TRBV11-3 and TRBJ2-5; D is possibly TRBD1 (6 bases). The CDR3 has 14 residues. Germline lookup yields CDR1 SGHNT and CDR2 YENEEA. Trimming removed 2 bases from V and 1 base from J, with 8 bases in between. The full variable domain, with the rest looked up from reference TRBV11-3 and TRBJ2-5, is EAGVVQSPRYKIIEKKQPVAFWCNPISGHNTLYWYLQNLGQGPELLIRYENEEAVDDSQLPKDRFSAERLKGVDSTLKIQPAELGDSAVYLCASSLRDTQETQYFGPGTRLLVL.

This clone was detected only once. The genes are TRBV9 and TRBJ2-7; 7 nucleotides line up with TRBD1. The junction had 8 bases not matched to a gene; V was cut back by 3 bases and J by 2 bases. CDR3 length: 15 residues. Germline V lookup: CDR1 SGDLS, CDR2 YYNGEE. The CDR3, as DNA: TGTGCCAGCAGCGAGGGGGTGACAGGGACCTACGAGCAGTACTTC. Its protein product is CASSEGVTGTYEQYF. The whole variable domain, filled in from reference TRBV9 and TRBJ2-7, reads DSGVTQTPKHLITATGQRVTLRCSPRSGDLSVYWYQQSLDQGLQFLIQYYNGEERAKGNILERFSAQQFPDLHSELNLSSLELGDSALYFCASSEGVTGTYEQYFGPGTRLTVT.

The CDR3 reads CASSQKGGTTEAFF. DNA for the CDR3: TGTGCCAGCAGCCAGAAGGGGGGAACAACTGAAGCTTTCTTT. The V call is TRBV3-1 (or the pseudogene TRBV3-2), the J call TRBJ1-1; possible D gene TRBD1, 6 bases. The CDR3 covers 14 residues. Trimming left V 3 bases short and J 5 bases short, with 13 bases between. CDR1 and CDR2 (germline): LGHDT, YNNKEL (reference sequence).

In this sample, this clone turned up a few times. This chain uses TRBV5-1 with TRBJ2-7, with 9 bases aligning to TRBD1. Germline values: CDR1 SGHRS, CDR2 YFSETQ. This CDR3 contains 15 residues. The trim removed 0 bases at V and 5 bases at J, leaving 6 bases unmatched. DNA for the CDR3: TGCGCCAGCAGCTTGGCCGGGACAGGGATCCACGAGCAGTACTTC. Its protein is CASSLAGTGIHEQYF.

The chain couples TRBV4-2 to TRBJ2-5; the match to TRBD2 covers 11 bases. J gave up 4 bases and V 3 bases, and 13 bases lay outside the gene matches. CDR3 size: 18 residues. CDR1 is LGHNA and CDR2 is YNFKEQ in the germline V gene. CDR3: CASSQTGVTSGGSETQYF. The CDR3 DNA sequence: TGTGCCAGCAGCCAGACAGGGGTTACTAGCGGGGGATCAGAGACCCAGTACTTC.

This clone was picked up a small number of times. The chain is built from TRBV6-1 and TRBJ1-1, with D unclear. With 3 bases removed from V and 0 bases from J, the gap between germline ends came to 8 bases. The CDR3 has 14 residues. Germline V CDR1 and CDR2: MNHNS, SASEGT. In nucleotides, the CDR3 is TGTGCCAGCAGTGATCGGGCTTTGAACACTGAAGCTTTCTTT. Translated: CASSDRALNTEAFF.

This chain's CDR3 is CASSFQGSASPLHF. The CDR3 DNA follows: TGTGCCAGCAGCTTTCAGGGGTCGGCTTCACCCCTCCACTTT. The J gene is TRBJ1-6, the V gene TRBV7-9, with a weak D call TRBD1 (6 bases). The germline CDR1 and CDR2 sequences are SEHNR and FQNEAQ (reference sequence). The length of the CDR3 is 14 residues. The V and J ends lost 3 bases and 9 bases respectively, with 12 bases between them.